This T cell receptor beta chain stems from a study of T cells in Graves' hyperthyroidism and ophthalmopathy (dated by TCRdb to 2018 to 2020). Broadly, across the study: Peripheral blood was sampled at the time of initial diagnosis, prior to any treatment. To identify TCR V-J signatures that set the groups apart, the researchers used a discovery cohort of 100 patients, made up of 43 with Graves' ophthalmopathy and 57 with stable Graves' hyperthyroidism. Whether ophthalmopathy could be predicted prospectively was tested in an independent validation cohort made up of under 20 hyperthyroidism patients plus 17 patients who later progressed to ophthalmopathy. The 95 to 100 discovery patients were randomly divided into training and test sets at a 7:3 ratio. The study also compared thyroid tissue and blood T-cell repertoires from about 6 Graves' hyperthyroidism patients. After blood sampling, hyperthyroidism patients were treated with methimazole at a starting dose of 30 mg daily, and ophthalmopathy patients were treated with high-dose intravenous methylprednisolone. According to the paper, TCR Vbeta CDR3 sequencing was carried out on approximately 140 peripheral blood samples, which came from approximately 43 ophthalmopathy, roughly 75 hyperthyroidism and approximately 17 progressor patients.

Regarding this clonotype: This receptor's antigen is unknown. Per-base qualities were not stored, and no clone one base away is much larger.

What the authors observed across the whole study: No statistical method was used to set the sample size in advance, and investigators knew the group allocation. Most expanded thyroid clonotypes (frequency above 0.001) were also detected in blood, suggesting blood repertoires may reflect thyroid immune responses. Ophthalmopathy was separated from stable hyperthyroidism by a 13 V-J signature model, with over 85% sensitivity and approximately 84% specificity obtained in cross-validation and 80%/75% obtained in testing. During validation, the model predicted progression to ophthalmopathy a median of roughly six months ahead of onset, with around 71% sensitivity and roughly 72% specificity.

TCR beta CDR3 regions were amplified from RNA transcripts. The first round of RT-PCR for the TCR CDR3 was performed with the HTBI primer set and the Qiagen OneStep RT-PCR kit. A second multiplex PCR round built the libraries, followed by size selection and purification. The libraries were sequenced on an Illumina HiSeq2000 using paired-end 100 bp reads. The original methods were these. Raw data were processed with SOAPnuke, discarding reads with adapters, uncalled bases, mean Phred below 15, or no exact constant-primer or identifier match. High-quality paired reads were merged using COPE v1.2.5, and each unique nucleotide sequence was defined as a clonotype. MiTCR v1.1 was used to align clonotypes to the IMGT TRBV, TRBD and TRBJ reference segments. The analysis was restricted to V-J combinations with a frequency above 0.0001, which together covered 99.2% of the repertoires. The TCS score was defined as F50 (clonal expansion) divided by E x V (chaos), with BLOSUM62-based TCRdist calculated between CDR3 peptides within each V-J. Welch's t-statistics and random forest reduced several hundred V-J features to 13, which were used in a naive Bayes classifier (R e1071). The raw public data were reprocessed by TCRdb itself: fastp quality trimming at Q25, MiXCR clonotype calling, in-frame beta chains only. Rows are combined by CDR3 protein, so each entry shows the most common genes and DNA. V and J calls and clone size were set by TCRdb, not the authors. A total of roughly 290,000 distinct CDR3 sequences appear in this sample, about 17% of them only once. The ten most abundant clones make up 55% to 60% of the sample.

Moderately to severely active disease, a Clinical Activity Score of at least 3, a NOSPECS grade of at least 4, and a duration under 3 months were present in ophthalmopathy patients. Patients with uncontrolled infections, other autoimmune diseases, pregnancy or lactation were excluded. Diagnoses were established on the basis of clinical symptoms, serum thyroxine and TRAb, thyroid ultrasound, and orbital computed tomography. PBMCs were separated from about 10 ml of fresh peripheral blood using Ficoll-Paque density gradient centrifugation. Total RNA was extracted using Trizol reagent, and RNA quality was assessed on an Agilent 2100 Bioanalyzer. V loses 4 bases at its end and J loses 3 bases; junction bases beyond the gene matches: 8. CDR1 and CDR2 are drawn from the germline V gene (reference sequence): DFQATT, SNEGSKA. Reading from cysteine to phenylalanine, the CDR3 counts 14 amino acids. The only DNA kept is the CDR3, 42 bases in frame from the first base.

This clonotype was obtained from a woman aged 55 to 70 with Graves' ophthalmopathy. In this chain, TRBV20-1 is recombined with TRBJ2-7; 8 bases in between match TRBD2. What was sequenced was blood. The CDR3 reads CSAIAGRNFYEQYF. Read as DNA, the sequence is TGCAGTGCTATAGCGGGACGGAATTTCTACGAGCAGTACTTC.